Following are 14 T cell receptor beta chains from one sample sequenced in a study of blood T cell repertoires in COVID-19. Assay used: immunoSEQ multiplex PCR; TCRdb lists only in-frame clones, some missing. The data contain about 150,000 clones, roughly 79% of them singletons. Sequencing was carried out using peripheral blood. These receptors all come from a woman aged 55-70 years with active or convalescent COVID-19.

The gene calls are TRBV7-8 and TRBJ2-7, with a weak D call TRBD2 (6 bases). Trimming cost V 5 bases and J 7 bases, with 24 bases left between them. The germline V gene encodes CDR1 SGHVS and CDR2 FQNEAQ. CDR3 length: 16 residues. The DNA for the CDR3 is TGTGCCAGCAGCCCAATCTCCGGGACTCTCTTGAGGGAGCAGTACTTC. Amino acid sequence: CASSPISGTLLREQYF.

This clone was recorded many times. The V and J genes are TRBV7-2 and TRBJ1-6; D ambiguous. Trimming shortened V by 2 bases and J by 5 bases, and 7 bases separated the two germline ends. Germline V lookup: CDR1 SGHTA, CDR2 FQGNSA. CDR3 length: 14 residues. The CDR3 region is CASSLNRNNSPLHF. In DNA, the CDR3 is TGTGCCAGCAGCTTAAACAGAAATAATTCACCCCTCCACTTT. Full variable domain (missing parts from reference TRBV7-2 and TRBJ1-6): GAGVSQSPSNKVTEKGKDVELRCDPISGHTALYWYRQSLGQGLEFLIYFQGNSAPDKSGLPSDRFSAERTGGSVSTLTIQRTQQEDSAVYLCASSLNRNNSPLHFGNGTRLTVT.

CDR3 residues: CASSLGGTSGRAILSTDTQYF. CDR3 coding DNA: TGTGCCAGCAGCTTAGGAGGGACTAGCGGGAGGGCCATTCTAAGCACAGATACGCAGTATTTT. This sequence joins TRBV7-3 and TRBJ2-3, with 16 bases fitting TRBD2. V was pared by 2 bases and J by 0 bases, with 11 bases of the junction left unmatched. CDR1 and CDR2 from the germline V gene are SGHTA and FQGTGA. The CDR3 covers 21 residues.

The chain uses TRBV29-1 and TRBJ2-7; 10 bases align to TRBD1. The CDR3 extends over 15 amino acids. After removal of 0 bases from V and 6 bases from J, the junction contained 8 bases not matched to a gene. Germline loops: CDR1 SQVTM, CDR2 ANQGSEA. This chain's CDR3 is CSVEDVTGGRLEQYF. CDR3 nucleotide sequence: TGCAGCGTTGAAGATGTGACAGGGGGCCGTCTCGAGCAGTACTTC.

The V call is TRBV5-8, the J call TRBJ1-4, with TRBD1 matching 8 bases. The germline V gene encodes CDR1 SGHTS and CDR2 YDEGEE. This CDR3 region has 14 residues. V gave up 2 bases and J gave up 8 bases; unmatched junction bases: 5. CDR3 loop: CASSFGQGGEKLFF. The CDR3 nucleotides read TGTGCCAGCAGCTTTGGACAGGGAGGGGAAAAACTGTTTTTT.

The chain links TRBV5-1 to TRBJ2-2; 7 bases map to TRBD1. Germline V gene lookup returns CDR1 SGHRS and CDR2 YFSETQ. The CDR3 spans 15 residues. V lost 4 bases, J lost 3 bases, and 6 bases stayed unmatched. CDR3 nucleotide sequence: TGCGCCAGCAGCGAGAGACAGGGATACACCGGGGAGCTGTTTTTT. Its translation: CASSERQGYTGELFF.

The chain employs TRBV5-1 and TRBJ1-6, with 8 bases aligning to TRBD1. CDR3 length: 19 residues. CDR1 is SGHRS, CDR2 YFSETQ, per germline. The V and J ends lost 1 base and 6 bases, in that order; junction bases with no gene match: 15. CDR3 sequence reads: CASSLIPLERTGSNSPLHF. The CDR3 nucleotides read TGCGCCAGCAGCTTGATTCCCCTGGAGAGGACAGGGAGTAATTCACCCCTCCACTTT.

The gene calls are TRBV5-5 and TRBJ1-2, with 8 bases fitting TRBD1. The V and J ends lost 2 bases and 2 bases, in that order; junction bases with no gene match: 2. The V gene's germline CDR1 is SGHKS and CDR2 YYEKEE (reference sequence). The CDR3 length is 14 residues. Here the CDR3 DNA reads TGTGCCAGCAGCTTTCAGGGGGCGAACTATGGCTACACCTTC. Encoded protein: CASSFQGANYGYTF. Supplemented by reference TRBV5-5 and TRBJ1-2, the full variable domain reads DAGVTQSPTHLIKTRGQQVTLRCSPISGHKSVSWYQQVLGQGPQFIFQYYEKEERGRGNFPDRFSARQFPNYSSELNVNALLLGDSALYLCASSFQGANYGYTFGSGTRLTVV.

This sequence joins TRBV5-1 and TRBJ1-1; D uncertain. Per germline, CDR1 SGHRS and CDR2 YFSETQ. V was cut by 0 bases and J by 2 bases, with 8 bases left in between. The CDR3 contains 14 residues. This chain's CDR3 is CASSLVGANTEAFF. As DNA, the CDR3 is TGCGCCAGCAGCTTGGTAGGAGCAAACACTGAAGCTTTCTTT.

J is TRBJ1-2 and V is TRBV7-2; 10 nucleotides match TRBD1. V shed 4 bases, J shed 4 bases, and the junction held 9 bases outside the gene matches. The germline CDR1 and CDR2 sequences are SGHTA and FQGNSA. CDR3 length: 16 residues. The DNA of the CDR3 is TGTGCCAGCAGCTCCGGGACAGGGGAAATCAGCTATGGCTACACCTTC. Translated: CASSSGTGEISYGYTF.

The rearrangement uses TRBV2 and TRBJ2-1, with D possibly matching TRBD1 (5 bases). V was cut by 10 bases and J by 5 bases, with 15 bases left in between. This CDR3 has 13 residues. Germline V lookup: CDR1 SNHLY, CDR2 FYNNEI. CDR3: CANPRERDNEQFF. In nucleotides, the CDR3 is TGTGCCAACCCCAGGGAACGGGACAATGAGCAGTTCTTC. The full variable domain, in which reference TRBV2 and TRBJ2-1 provide the parts outside the CDR3, is EPEVTQTPSHQVTQMGQEVILRCVPISNHLYFYWYRQILGQKVEFLVSFYNNEISEKSEIFDDQFSVERPDGSNFTLKIRSTKLEDSAMYFCANPRERDNEQFFGPGTRLTVL.

V usage is TRBV24-1 and J usage is TRBJ2-1, with 10 bases matching TRBD1. Trimming at V came to 5 bases and at J to 9 bases, leaving 12 bases not matched to a gene. The germline gives CDR1 KGHDR, CDR2 SFDVKD. The CDR3 is made up of 16 amino acids. CDR3 sequence: CATSGLGTGDGGEQFF. The CDR3 DNA reads as TGTGCCACCAGTGGTTTAGGGACAGGGGACGGTGGTGAGCAGTTCTTC.

This clone was picked up a small number of times. The V gene is TRBV24-1, the J gene TRBJ1-1; 7 bases fit TRBD1. There are 12 residues in the CDR3. The germline V gene encodes CDR1 KGHDR and CDR2 SFDVKD. Trimming took 3 bases from V and 11 from J; bases not matched to a gene: 5. This chain's CDR3 is CATSDAGQKAFF. CDR3 coding DNA: TGTGCCACCAGTGATGCGGGACAGAAGGCTTTCTTT.

This chain uses TRBV19 with TRBJ1-4; D unclear. This CDR3 spans 14 amino acids. Trimming took 3 bases from V and 8 from J, leaving 13 bases between them. Looked up from germline, CDR1 is LNHDA and CDR2 is SQIVND (reference sequence). CDR3 residues: CASSIGISGEKLFF. For the CDR3, the DNA is TGTGCCAGTAGTATCGGGATAAGCGGGGAAAAACTGTTTTTT.